This TCR beta chain was sequenced for a study of blood T cell repertoires in COVID-19. Across the study: Sources were T cells, B-cell-depleted T cells, or PBMCs; the material itself was cDNA or gDNA.

Some clones are missing from TCRdb's copy, which holds only in-frame ones; the method was immunoSEQ multiplex PCR. The sample has 300,000 to 500,000 clones, 88% seen once. The study drew participants aged about 18 to 95 years from 20 to 30 US areas. Clinical history reported by participants formed the basis on which cohorts were assigned. For this clone: The sample has other DNA sequences that encode this CDR3 too.

The CDR3 is 13 amino acids. V lost 0 bases to trimming and J lost 5 bases, with 8 bases between them. Looked up from germline, CDR1 is SGHRS and CDR2 is YFSETQ. What was sequenced was PBMCs or T cells enriched from blood (not recorded which). V usage is TRBV5-1 and J usage is TRBJ1-1, with a possible D match to TRBD1 (6 bases). The TCR comes from a woman under 40 with acute COVID-19. The CDR3 DNA reads as TGCGCCAGCAGCTTGGAGGGGGGGACTGAAGCTTTCTTT. Amino acid sequence: CASSLEGGTEAFF.